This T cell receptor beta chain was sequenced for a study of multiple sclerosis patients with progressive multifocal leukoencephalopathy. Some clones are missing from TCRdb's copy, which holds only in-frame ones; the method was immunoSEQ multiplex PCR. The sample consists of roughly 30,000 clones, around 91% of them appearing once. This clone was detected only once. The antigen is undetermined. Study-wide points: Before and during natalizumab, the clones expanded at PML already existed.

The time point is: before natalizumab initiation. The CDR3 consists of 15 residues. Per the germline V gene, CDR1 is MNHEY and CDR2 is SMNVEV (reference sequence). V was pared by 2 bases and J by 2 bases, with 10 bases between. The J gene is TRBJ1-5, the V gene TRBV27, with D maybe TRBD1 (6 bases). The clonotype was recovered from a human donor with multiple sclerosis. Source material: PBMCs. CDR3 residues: CASSLTGGGNQPQHF. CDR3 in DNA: TGTGCCAGCAGTTTAACGGGGGGCGGCAATCAGCCCCAGCATTTT.